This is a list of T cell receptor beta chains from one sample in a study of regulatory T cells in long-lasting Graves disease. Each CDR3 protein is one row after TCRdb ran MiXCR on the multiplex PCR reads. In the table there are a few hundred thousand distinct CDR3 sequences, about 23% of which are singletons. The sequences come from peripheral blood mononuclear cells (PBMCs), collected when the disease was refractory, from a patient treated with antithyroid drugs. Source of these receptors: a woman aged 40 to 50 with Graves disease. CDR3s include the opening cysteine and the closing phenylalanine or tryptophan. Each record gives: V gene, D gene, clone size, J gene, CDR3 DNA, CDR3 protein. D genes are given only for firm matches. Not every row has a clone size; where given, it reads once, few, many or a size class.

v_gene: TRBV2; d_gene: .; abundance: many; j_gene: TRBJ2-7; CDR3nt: TGTGCCAGCAGCTACGGCCGGGTTGGAACCTACGAGCAGTACTTC; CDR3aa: CASSYGRVGTYEQYF
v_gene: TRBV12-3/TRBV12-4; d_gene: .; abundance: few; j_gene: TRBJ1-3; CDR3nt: TGTGCCAGCAGTTTAGTATGGGATTCTGGAAACACCATATATTTT; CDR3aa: CASSLVWDSGNTIYF
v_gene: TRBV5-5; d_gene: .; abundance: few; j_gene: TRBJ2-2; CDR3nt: TGTGCCAGCAGCCCGTCTGACATAGGTGGCGGGGAGCTGTTTTTT; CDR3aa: CASSPSDIGGGELFF
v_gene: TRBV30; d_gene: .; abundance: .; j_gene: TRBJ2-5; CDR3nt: TGTGCCTGGAGTGTTTGGGAAGGGAGAAACCAAGAGACCCAGTACTTC; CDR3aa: CAWSVWEGRNQETQYF
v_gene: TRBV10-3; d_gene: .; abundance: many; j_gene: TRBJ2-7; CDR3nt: TGTGCCATCAGTGATTCCCCGGGGGCGGGGGAGCAGTACTTC; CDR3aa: CAISDSPGAGEQYF
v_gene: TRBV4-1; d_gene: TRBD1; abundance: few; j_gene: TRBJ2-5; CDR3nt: TGCGCCAGCAGCCAAGAGAACAGGGGGCCAGAGACCCAGTACTTC; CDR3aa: CASSQENRGPETQYF
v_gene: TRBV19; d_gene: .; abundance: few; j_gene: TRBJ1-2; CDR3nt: TGTGCCAGTAGCCGACCCGGGCAGCAAGGCTATGGCTACACCTTC; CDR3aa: CASSRPGQQGYGYTF
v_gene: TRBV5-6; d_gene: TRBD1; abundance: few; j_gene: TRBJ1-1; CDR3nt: TGTGCCAGCAGCTTGTATAGCGGGACAGGGTTTGCTTTCTTT; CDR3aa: CASSLYSGTGFAFF
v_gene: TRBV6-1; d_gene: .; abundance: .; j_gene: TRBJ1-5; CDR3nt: TGTGCCAGCAGCAAGACAAGGGGTGAGGGTCAGCCCCAGCATTTT; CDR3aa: CASSKTRGEGQPQHF
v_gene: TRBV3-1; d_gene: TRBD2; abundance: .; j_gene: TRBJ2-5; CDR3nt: TGTGCCAGCAGCCACCAAAGACTAGCGGGAGGGCCCGTGGAGACCCAGTACTTC; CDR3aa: CASSHQRLAGGPVETQYF
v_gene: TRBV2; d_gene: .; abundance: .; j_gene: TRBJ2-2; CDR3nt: TGTGCCAGCAGACTAACGAACACCGGGGAGCTGTTTTTT; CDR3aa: CASRLTNTGELFF
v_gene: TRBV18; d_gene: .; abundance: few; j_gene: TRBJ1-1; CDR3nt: TGTGCCAGCTCACCACCGTCCCAAACTGAAGCTTTCTTT; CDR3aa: CASSPPSQTEAFF
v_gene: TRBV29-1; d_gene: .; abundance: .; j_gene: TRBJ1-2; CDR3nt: TGCAGCGTCGGGCCATCGGCAGACCAGACCAGCTATGGCTACACCTTC; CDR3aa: CSVGPSADQTSYGYTF
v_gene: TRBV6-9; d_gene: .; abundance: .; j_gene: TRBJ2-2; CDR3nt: TGTGCCAGCAGTTACCGGGACAACACCGGGGAGCTGTTTTTT; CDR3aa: CASSYRDNTGELFF
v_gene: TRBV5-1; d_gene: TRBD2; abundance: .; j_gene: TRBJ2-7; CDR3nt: TGCGCCAGCAGCCTTCCGGGACTAGCGGGAGTACACGAGCAGTACTTC; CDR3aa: CASSLPGLAGVHEQYF
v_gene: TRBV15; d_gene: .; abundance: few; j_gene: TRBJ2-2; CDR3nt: TGTGCCACCAGCAGATCCTTAAGCGGGCTGAACACCGGGGAGCTGTTTTTT; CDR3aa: CATSRSLSGLNTGELFF
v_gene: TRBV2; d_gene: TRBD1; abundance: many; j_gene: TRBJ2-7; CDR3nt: TGTGCCACGGGACAGGGGCCCTACGAGCAGTACTTC; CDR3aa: CATGQGPYEQYF
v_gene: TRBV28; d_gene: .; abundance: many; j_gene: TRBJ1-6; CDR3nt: TGTGCCAGCAGCTATAATTCACCCCTCCACTTT; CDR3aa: CASSYNSPLHF
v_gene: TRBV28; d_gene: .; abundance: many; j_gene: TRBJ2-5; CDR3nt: TGTGCCAGCAGTCCCCTAGCGAACCAAGAGACCCAGTACTTC; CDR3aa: CASSPLANQETQYF
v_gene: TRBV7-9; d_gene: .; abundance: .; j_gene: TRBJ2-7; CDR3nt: TGTGCCAGCAGCTGGCCCTCCACACCGAGCGACCGGTCCTACGAGCAGTACTTC; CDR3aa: CASSWPSTPSDRSYEQYF
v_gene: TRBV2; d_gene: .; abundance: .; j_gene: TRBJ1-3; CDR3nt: TGTGCCAGCAGTCGTACTGGAAACACCATATATTTT; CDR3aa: CASSRTGNTIYF
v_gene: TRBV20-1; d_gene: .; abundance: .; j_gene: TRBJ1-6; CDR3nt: TGCAGTGCTAGCGGAGGGGTGAATTCACCCCTCCACTTT; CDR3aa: CSASGGVNSPLHF
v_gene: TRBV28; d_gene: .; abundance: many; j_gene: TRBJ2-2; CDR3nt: TGTGCCAGCAGTTTCCCTCTTGACCCTCTCCGTGGACTGGCGAACACCGGGGAGCTGTTTTTT; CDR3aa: CASSFPLDPLRGLANTGELFF
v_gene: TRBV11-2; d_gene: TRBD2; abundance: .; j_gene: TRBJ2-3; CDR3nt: TGTGCCAGCAGCTTAGGGCGGGAGGGCCAAGGTACGCAGTATTTT; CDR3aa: CASSLGREGQGTQYF
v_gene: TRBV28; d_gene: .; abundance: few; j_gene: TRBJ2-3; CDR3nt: TGTGCCAGCACATCCATCGGGGGAAGGACAGATACGCAGTATTTT; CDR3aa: CASTSIGGRTDTQYF
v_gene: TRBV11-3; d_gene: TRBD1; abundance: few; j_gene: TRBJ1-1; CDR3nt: TGTGCCAGCAGCCGGGGACAGGGGGGGACTGAAGCTTTCTTT; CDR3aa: CASSRGQGGTEAFF
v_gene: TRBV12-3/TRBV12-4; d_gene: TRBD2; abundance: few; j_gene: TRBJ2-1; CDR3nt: TGTGCCAGCAGTTTTTCGGCTAGCGGGAGGAATGAGCAGTTCTTC; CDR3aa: CASSFSASGRNEQFF
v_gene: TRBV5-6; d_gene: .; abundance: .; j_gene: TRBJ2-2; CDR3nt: TGTGCCAGCAGCTCCTGGACGAGTAACACCGGGGAGCTGTTTTTT; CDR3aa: CASSSWTSNTGELFF
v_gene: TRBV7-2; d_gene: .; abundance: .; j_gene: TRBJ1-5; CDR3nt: TGTGCCAGCAGCTTACACAGACAAGGTCAGCCCCAGCATTTT; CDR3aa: CASSLHRQGQPQHF
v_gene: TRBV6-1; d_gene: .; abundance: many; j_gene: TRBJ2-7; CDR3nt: TGTGCCAGCAGCTACCGGGGAAGCTCCTACGAGCAGTACTTC; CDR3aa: CASSYRGSSYEQYF
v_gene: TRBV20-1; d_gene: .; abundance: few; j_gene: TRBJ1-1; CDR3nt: TGCAGTGCTAGCGGGGGAATGAACACTGAAGCTTTCTTT; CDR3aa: CSASGGMNTEAFF
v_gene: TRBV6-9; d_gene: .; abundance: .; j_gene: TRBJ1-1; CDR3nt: TGTGCCAGCAGTTACGAAGCTGGCACTGAAGCTTTCTTT; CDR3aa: CASSYEAGTEAFF
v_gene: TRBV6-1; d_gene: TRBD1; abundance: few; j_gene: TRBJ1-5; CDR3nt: TGTGCCAGCGACAGGGGTAGAGGGCAGCCCCAGCATTTT; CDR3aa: CASDRGRGQPQHF
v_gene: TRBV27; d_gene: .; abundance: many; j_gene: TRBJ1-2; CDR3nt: TGTGCCAGCAGTTTCCGAGGGTCCGGCTACACCTTC; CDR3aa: CASSFRGSGYTF
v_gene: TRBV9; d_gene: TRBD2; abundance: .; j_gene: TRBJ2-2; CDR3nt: TGTGCCAGCAGCGTTTCTGGACTAGCGGGAGTCGGGGAGCTGTTTTTT; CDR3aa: CASSVSGLAGVGELFF
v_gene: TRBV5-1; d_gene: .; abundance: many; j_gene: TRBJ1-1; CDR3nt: TGCGCCAGCGCTTTGACCCGCGGTACTGAAGCTTTCTTT; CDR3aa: CASALTRGTEAFF
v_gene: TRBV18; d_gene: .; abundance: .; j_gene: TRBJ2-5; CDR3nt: TGTGCCAGCTCACCACCGCAGGTAGAGACCCAGTACTTC; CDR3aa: CASSPPQVETQYF
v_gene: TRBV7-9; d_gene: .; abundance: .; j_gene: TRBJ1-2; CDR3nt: TGTGCCAGCAGCTTAGCCGGACAGTTATCACTATATGGCTACACCTTC; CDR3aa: CASSLAGQLSLYGYTF
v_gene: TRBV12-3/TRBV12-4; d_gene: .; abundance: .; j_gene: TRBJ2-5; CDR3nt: TGTGCCAGCAGTTTATACGGGGAGAAAGAGACCCAGTACTTC; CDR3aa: CASSLYGEKETQYF
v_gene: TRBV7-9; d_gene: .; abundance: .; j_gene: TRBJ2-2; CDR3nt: TGTGCCAGCACCCCGGGGACAGCGGGATCCCGAACTGGGGAGCTGTTTTTT; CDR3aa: CASTPGTAGSRTGELFF
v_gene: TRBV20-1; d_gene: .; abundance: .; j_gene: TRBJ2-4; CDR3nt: TGCAGTGCCGCGGCACCACCAAACATTCAGTACTTC; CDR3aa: CSAAAPPNIQYF
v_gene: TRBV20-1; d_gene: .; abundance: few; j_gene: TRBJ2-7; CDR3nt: TGCAGTGCTAGAGGGCGTAACACCTACTACGAGCAGTACTTC; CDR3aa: CSARGRNTYYEQYF